The table lists the clone carrying this T cell receptor beta chain with a count of one. Per the original methods: Amplifying reference gene primers gave estimates of nucleated cell counts. Generated by immunoSEQ multiplex PCR, the TCRdb table keeps only in-frame clones and is missing some. That table supplies the V and J calls and clone size; D and trimming were determined from the DNA. Seen here are some 140,000 clones, approximately 85% observed once, and the top ten hold 0.63%. This sample was taken from a study of blood T cell repertoires in COVID-19. Whole-study context: COVID-19 samples, acute and convalescent, were from the United States, Italy and Spain. In each case, the material was cDNA or gDNA derived from T cells, B-cell-depleted T cells, or PBMCs.

The Seattle patients, enrolled during active infection, were followed longitudinally. Unmatched junction bases numbered 2, after V lost 3 bases and J lost 11 bases. CDR3 length: 13 amino acids. This sequence originates from a man in his sixties with COVID-19, enrolled during active disease. Sequences were obtained from peripheral blood. The V gene is TRBV12-3 or TRBV12-4, the J gene TRBJ1-6; 9 bases align to TRBD1. The CDR3 here is CASSFTGGPPLHF. The CDR3 DNA reads as TGTGCCAGCAGTTTTACAGGGGGCCCACCCCTCCACTTT.